A single sample gave rise to the 25 T cell receptor beta chains below, sequenced in a study of blood T cell repertoires in COVID-19. Method: immunoSEQ multiplex PCR; TCRdb's copy keeps in-frame clones and lacks some. There are 200,000 to 250,000 clones in the sample; 81% occur only once, and around 8.9% lies in the top ten. The sample was PBMCs or T cells enriched from blood (not recorded which). These receptors all come from a woman aged 50 to 60 with acute COVID-19.

The rearrangement links TRBV10-3 to TRBJ2-1, with a tentative D call TRBD2 (6 bases). V lost 10 bases to trimming and J lost 1 base, with 11 bases between them. Germline V gene data show CDR1 as ENHRY and CDR2 as SYGVKD. The length of the CDR3 is 13 residues. The CDR3 protein is CATSGTSYNEQFF. DNA of the CDR3: TGTGCCACCTCCGGGACTTCCTACAATGAGCAGTTCTTC.

V is TRBV28 and J is TRBJ2-1, with a tentative D call TRBD2 (5 bases). CDR1 is MDHEN, CDR2 SYDVKM, per germline. Trimming left V 3 bases short and J 0 bases short, with 18 bases between. The CDR3 spans 18 residues. CDR3 protein: CASSFPVGSDSSYNEQFF. CDR3 in DNA: TGTGCCAGCAGTTTTCCGGTGGGGAGCGATAGCTCCTACAATGAGCAGTTCTTC.

This chain uses TRBV28 with TRBJ2-1; weak D call: TRBD1 (5 bases). V gave up 5 bases and J gave up 12 bases, with 17 bases separating them. Germline CDR1 is MDHEN and CDR2 is SYDVKM. CDR3 length equals 13 residues. CDR3: CASSKDTANWQFF. Written as DNA, the CDR3 is TGTGCCAGCAGTAAGGACACCGCCAATTGGCAGTTCTTC.

The chain employs TRBV28 and TRBJ2-7; D not resolved. CDR3 length: 11 amino acids. Germline loops: CDR1 MDHEN, CDR2 SYDVKM. V was clipped by 4 bases and J by 2 bases, with 3 bases between them. DNA of the CDR3: TGTGCCAGCAGTTCTGCCTACGAGCAGTACTTC. The encoded protein is CASSSAYEQYF.

The chain recombines TRBV7-9 with TRBJ2-5; no definite D call. V lost 1 base and J 4 bases, leaving 10 bases between the germline ends. This CDR3 is 14 amino acids long. CDR1 is SEHNR and CDR2 is FQNEAQ in the germline V gene (reference sequence). CDR3 in amino acids: CASSLVRQSETQYF. CDR3 in DNA: TGTGCCAGCAGCTTAGTTCGACAATCAGAGACCCAGTACTTC.

The gene calls are TRBV5-1 and TRBJ2-1; 7 nucleotides match TRBD1. Germline V gives CDR1 SGHRS, CDR2 YFSETQ. Losses at the gene ends were 2 bases for V and 0 bases for J; bases not matched to a gene: 8. CDR3 length: 17 residues. This chain's CDR3 is CASSFAGGRPSYNEQFF. DNA of the CDR3: TGCGCCAGCAGCTTCGCAGGGGGACGCCCCTCCTACAATGAGCAGTTCTTC.

The chain carries TRBV7-2 and TRBJ1-2, with TRBD1 identical over 10 bases. Trimming cost V 1 base and J 4 bases; bases outside gene matches: 3. Germline-derived CDR1 and CDR2 are SGHTA and FQGNSA. The CDR3 contains 15 residues. This CDR3 reads CASSLGTGGGYGYTF. CDR3 sequence (DNA): TGTGCCAGCAGCTTAGGGACAGGGGGGGGCTATGGCTACACCTTC. The variable domain in full, completed from reference TRBV7-2 and TRBJ1-2, reads GAGVSQSPSNKVTEKGKDVELRCDPISGHTALYWYRQSLGQGLEFLIYFQGNSAPDKSGLPSDRFSAERTGGSVSTLTIQRTQQEDSAVYLCASSLGTGGGYGYTFGSGTRLTVV.

The V gene is TRBV5-1, the J gene TRBJ1-3; no clear D gene. This CDR3 contains 17 residues. CDR1 is SGHRS, CDR2 YFSETQ, per germline. Trimming removed 4 bases from V and 0 bases from J, with 17 bases in between. The CDR3 protein is CASSPLASGSSGNTIYF. In nucleotides, the CDR3 is TGCGCCAGCAGCCCCCTGGCGTCCGGGAGCTCTGGAAACACCATATATTTT.

V usage is TRBV4-1 and J usage is TRBJ2-1, with unresolved D. The germline V gene encodes CDR1 MGHRA and CDR2 YSYEKL. The CDR3 runs to 12 residues. Trimming shortened V by 2 bases and J by 11 bases, and 10 bases separated the two germline ends. The CDR3 loop is CASSQTNMKQFF. The CDR3 DNA reads as TGCGCCAGCAGCCAAACAAATATGAAGCAGTTCTTC.

The chain links TRBV5-1 to TRBJ2-7; the match to TRBD1 covers 11 bases. After removal of 7 bases from V and 7 bases from J, the junction contained 1 base not matched to a gene. The CDR3 extends over 11 amino acids. Germline V gene data show CDR1 as SGHRS and CDR2 as YFSETQ. In DNA, the CDR3 is TGCGCCAGCGGGACAGGGGGTGAGCAGTACTTC. Residues: CASGTGGEQYF.

Many counts were recorded for this clone. The J gene is TRBJ1-1, the V gene TRBV7-9, with 7 bases that match TRBD1. Germline CDR1 and CDR2: SEHNR and FQNEAQ (reference sequence). The CDR3 contains 14 residues. V gave up 2 bases and J gave up 2 bases; unmatched junction bases: 2. The CDR3 DNA reads as TGTGCCAGCAGCTTAAAAGGGGGCAACACTGAAGCTTTCTTT. Translating it yields CASSLKGGNTEAFF.

The V gene is TRBV5-5, the J gene TRBJ2-7; 10 nucleotides match TRBD1. Germline CDR1 and CDR2: SGHKS and YYEKEE (reference sequence). The CDR3 is made up of 15 amino acids. V trimming: 3 bases; J trimming: 3 bases; junction bases outside the gene matches: 6. Here the CDR3 reads CASSSSTGGVYEQYF. Written as DNA, the CDR3 is TGTGCCAGCAGCTCTTCGACAGGGGGCGTCTACGAGCAGTACTTC.

This clone came up a few times. The rearrangement links TRBV4-3 to TRBJ1-3, with a weak D call TRBD1 (5 bases). Between the trimmed V and J ends, which lost 0 bases and 4 bases, there was a span of 10 bases. The CDR3 sequence is 15 residues long. Germline-derived CDR1 and CDR2 are LGHNA and YSLEER. This chain's CDR3 is CASSQEVRAGNTIYF. For the CDR3, the DNA is TGCGCCAGCAGCCAAGAAGTCAGGGCGGGAAACACCATATATTTT.

The chain recombines TRBV7-2 with TRBJ1-3, with 9 bases lining up with TRBD1. V gave up 6 bases and J gave up 0 bases; unmatched junction bases: 6. This CDR3 is 16 amino acids long. CDR1 SGHTA and CDR2 FQGNSA come from the germline V gene. The CDR3 spells CASSRTGDSSGNTIYF. In DNA form, the CDR3 reads TGTGCCAGCAGTCGGACAGGGGACAGCTCTGGAAACACCATATATTTT.

The chain combines TRBV5-4 with TRBJ2-7; 7 bases map to TRBD2. The V segment lost 2 bases and the J segment 1 base; nucleotides outside the gene matches: 6. Germline lookup yields CDR1 SGHNT and CDR2 YYREEE (reference sequence). The CDR3 spans 15 residues. The CDR3 region has the DNA TGTGCCAGCAGCTTCCCCCAGCGGGGTTCCTACGAGCAGTACTTC. It encodes CASSFPQRGSYEQYF.

V is TRBV5-8 and J is TRBJ1-1; TRBD1 aligns across 7 bases. The CDR3 extends over 14 amino acids. Per the germline V gene, CDR1 is SGHTS and CDR2 is YDEGEE. The ends lost 4 bases at V and 4 bases at J; junction bases unmatched: 7. The CDR3 here is CASSDTGVATEAFF. The CDR3 DNA is TGTGCCAGCAGCGACACAGGGGTGGCCACTGAAGCTTTCTTT.

This clone came up a few times. The chain carries TRBV10-3 and TRBJ2-5, with 7 positions matching TRBD1. V trimming: 11 bases; J trimming: 5 bases; junction bases outside the gene matches: 14. Looked up from germline, CDR1 is ENHRY and CDR2 is SYGVKD. The CDR3 is 14 amino acids. CDR3 DNA sequence: TGTGCCGTCGGAAGGGGGCTTCTCGGGGAGACCCAGTACTTC. Translation: CAVGRGLLGETQYF.

J is TRBJ2-1 and V is TRBV7-2, with 9 bases fitting TRBD2. With 1 base clipped from V and 5 bases from J, the junction kept 3 bases outside the gene matches. Germline V gives CDR1 SGHTA, CDR2 FQGNSA. The CDR3 loop spans 15 amino acids. For the CDR3, the DNA is TGTGCCAGCAGCTTAGGGCTAGCGGGGAACAATGAGCAGTTCTTC. Translation gives CASSLGLAGNNEQFF.

This clone was found once. V gene TRBV4-3 combines with J gene TRBJ2-7; D call uncertain. The CDR3 extends over 14 amino acids. CDR1 and CDR2 (germline): LGHNA, YSLEER. The V end lost 4 bases, the J end lost 0 bases, and 10 bases lay between the germline ends. CDR3 nucleotide sequence: TGCGCCAGCAGCCCTCGACAAAGCTCCTACGAGCAGTACTTC. Amino acid sequence: CASSPRQSSYEQYF.

The V and J genes are TRBV7-2 and TRBJ1-1, with D possibly being TRBD1 (5 bases). CDR3 size: 15 residues. Trimming took 5 bases from V and 5 from J, leaving 18 bases between them. Germline V CDR1 and CDR2: SGHTA, FQGNSA. The CDR3 bases are TGTGCCAGCAGCGCCTACGACGGCGGGGGGACTGAAGCTTTCTTT. Protein sequence: CASSAYDGGGTEAFF.

The chain uses TRBV18 and TRBJ2-7, with 13 bases identical to TRBD2. The CDR3 is 18 residues long. J lost 0 bases, V lost 2 bases, and 7 bases had no gene match. The germline V gene encodes CDR1 KGHSH and CDR2 LQKENI. DNA of the CDR3: TGTGCCAGCTCACCAGCAGGACTAGCGGGGGCTATCTCCTACGAGCAGTACTTC. Translating it yields CASSPAGLAGAISYEQYF.

This clone has more than one count but fewer than ten. The CDR3 is CASSLTGQAHRAYEQYF. Here the CDR3 DNA reads TGTGCCAGCTCACTGACGGGACAGGCCCATCGGGCCTACGAGCAGTACTTC. The J gene is TRBJ2-7, the V gene TRBV18; 8 bases are a match to TRBD1. Germline values: CDR1 KGHSH, CDR2 LQKENI. After removal of 4 bases from V and 2 bases from J, the junction contained 13 bases not matched to a gene. This CDR3 is 17 amino acids long. The full variable domain, rest sourced from reference TRBV18 and TRBJ2-7, is NAGVMQNPRHLVRRRGQEARLRCSPMKGHSHVYWYRQLPEEGLKFMVYLQKENIIDESGMPKERFSAEFPKEGPSILRIQQVVRGDSAAYFCASSLTGQAHRAYEQYFGPGTRLTVT.

This chain connects TRBV27 to TRBJ2-7; unclear D gene. V lost 5 bases to trimming and J lost 0 bases, with 14 bases between them. The germline V gene has CDR1 MNHEY and CDR2 SMNVEV (reference sequence). This CDR3 spans 15 amino acids. Here the CDR3 reads CASSDRLVPSYEQYF. Written as DNA, the CDR3 is TGTGCCAGCAGTGACCGTCTAGTTCCCTCCTACGAGCAGTACTTC.

This clone was seen only a few times. This chain joins TRBV5-1 and TRBJ2-7; 7 bases line up with TRBD1. Trimming cost V 6 bases and J 2 bases; bases outside gene matches: 8. The CDR3 consists of 14 residues. CDR1 SGHRS and CDR2 YFSETQ come from the germline V gene. The CDR3 region has the DNA TGCGCCAGCACACGGACAGGAACTACCTACGAGCAGTACTTC. It encodes CASTRTGTTYEQYF.

This chain connects TRBV9 to TRBJ1-2; D remains unclear. V was trimmed by 0 bases and J by 6 bases, leaving 6 bases between them. The CDR3 contains 12 residues. Germline-derived CDR1 and CDR2 are SGDLS and YYNGEE. The CDR3 nucleotides read TGTGCCAGCAGCGTAGCGGGGAATGGCTACACCTTC. It encodes CASSVAGNGYTF.